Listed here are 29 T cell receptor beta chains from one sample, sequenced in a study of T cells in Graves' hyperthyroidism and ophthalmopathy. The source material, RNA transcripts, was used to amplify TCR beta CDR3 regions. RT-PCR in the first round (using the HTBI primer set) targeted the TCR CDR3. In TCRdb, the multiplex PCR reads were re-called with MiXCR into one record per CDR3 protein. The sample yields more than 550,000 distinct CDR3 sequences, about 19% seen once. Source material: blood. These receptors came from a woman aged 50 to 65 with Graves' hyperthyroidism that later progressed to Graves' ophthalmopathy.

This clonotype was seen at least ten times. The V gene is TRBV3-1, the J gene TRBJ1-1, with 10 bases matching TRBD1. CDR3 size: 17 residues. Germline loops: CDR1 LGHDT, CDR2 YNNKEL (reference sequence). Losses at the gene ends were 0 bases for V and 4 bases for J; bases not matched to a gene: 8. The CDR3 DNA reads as TGTGCCAGCAGCCAAGATCTTAAGGGGACAGGGGCCACTGAAGCTTTCTTT. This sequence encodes CASSQDLKGTGATEAFF.

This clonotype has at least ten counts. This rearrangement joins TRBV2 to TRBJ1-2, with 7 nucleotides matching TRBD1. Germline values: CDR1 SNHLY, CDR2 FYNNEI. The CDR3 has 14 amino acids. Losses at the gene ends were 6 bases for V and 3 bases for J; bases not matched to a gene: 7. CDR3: CASRVTGTDYGYTF. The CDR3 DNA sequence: TGTGCCAGCAGGGTGACAGGGACTGACTATGGCTACACCTTC.

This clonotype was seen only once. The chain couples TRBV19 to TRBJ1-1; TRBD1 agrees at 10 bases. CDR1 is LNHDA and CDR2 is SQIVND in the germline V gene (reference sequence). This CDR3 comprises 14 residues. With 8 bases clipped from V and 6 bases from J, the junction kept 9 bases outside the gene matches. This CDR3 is CASLPGQGGPEAFF. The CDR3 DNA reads TGTGCCAGTTTACCCGGACAGGGGGGGCCTGAAGCTTTCTTT.

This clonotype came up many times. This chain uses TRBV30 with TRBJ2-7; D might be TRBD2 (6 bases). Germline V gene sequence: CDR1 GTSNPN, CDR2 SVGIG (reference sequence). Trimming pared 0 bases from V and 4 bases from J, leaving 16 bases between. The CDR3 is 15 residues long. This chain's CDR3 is CAWSVSGDTFYEQYF. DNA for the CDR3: TGTGCCTGGAGTGTTTCGGGGGATACGTTTTACGAGCAGTACTTC.

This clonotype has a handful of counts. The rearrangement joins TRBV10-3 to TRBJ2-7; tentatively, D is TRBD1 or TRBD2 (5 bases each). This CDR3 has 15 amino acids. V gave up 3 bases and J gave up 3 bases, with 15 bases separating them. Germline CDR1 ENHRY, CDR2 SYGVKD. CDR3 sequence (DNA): TGTGCCATCAGTGAAGAGGGGACGGGGTTCTACGAGCAGTACTTC. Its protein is CAISEEGTGFYEQYF.

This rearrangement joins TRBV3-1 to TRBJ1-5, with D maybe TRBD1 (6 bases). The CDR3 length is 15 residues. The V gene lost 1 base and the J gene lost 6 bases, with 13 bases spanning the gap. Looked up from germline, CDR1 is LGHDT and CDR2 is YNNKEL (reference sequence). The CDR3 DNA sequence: TGTGCCAGCAGCCAAGGAGGGCAGGGGAGTCAGCCCCAGCATTTT. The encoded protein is CASSQGGQGSQPQHF.

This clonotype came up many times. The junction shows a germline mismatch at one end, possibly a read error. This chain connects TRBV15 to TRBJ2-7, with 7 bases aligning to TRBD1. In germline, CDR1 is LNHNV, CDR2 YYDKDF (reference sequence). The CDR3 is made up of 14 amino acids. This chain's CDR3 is CATSRDRVDYEQYF. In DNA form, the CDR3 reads TGTGCCACCAGCCGAGACAGGGTAGACTACGAGCAGTACTTC. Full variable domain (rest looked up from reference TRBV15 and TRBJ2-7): DAMVIQNPRYQVTQFGKPVTLSCSQTLNHNVMYWYQQKSSQAPKLLFHYYDKDFNNEADTPDNFQSRRPNTSFCFLDIRSPGLGDTAMYLCATSRDRVDYEQYFGPGTRLTVT.

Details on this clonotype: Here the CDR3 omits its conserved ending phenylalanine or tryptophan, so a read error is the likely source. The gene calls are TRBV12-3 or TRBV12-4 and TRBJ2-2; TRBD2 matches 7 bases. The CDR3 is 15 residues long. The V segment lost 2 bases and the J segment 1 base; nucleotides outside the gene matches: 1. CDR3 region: CASSLPGGNTGELFL. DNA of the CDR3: TGTGCCAGCAGTTTACCGGGGGGGAACACCGGGGAGCTGTTTCTT.

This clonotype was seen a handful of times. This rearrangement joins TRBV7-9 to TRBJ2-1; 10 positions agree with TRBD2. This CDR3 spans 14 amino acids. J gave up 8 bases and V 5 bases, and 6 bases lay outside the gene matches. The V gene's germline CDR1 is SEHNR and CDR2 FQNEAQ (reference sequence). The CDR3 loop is CASSLGLAFYEQFF. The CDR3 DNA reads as TGTGCCAGCAGCCTGGGACTAGCGTTCTATGAGCAGTTCTTC.

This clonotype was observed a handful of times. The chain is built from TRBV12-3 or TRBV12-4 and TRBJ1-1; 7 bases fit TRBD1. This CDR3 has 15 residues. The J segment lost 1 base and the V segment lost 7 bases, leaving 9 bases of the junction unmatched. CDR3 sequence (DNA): TGTGCCAGCACCCGGAGGGACAGAGCGAACACTGAAGCTTTCTTT. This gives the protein CASTRRDRANTEAFF.

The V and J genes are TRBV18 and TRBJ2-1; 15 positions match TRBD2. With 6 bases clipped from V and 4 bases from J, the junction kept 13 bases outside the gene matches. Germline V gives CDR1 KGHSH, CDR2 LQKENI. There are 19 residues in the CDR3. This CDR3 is CASSLRPGLAGGRYNEQFF. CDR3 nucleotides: TGTGCCAGCTCCCTAAGACCGGGACTAGCGGGGGGTCGGTACAATGAGCAGTTCTTC.

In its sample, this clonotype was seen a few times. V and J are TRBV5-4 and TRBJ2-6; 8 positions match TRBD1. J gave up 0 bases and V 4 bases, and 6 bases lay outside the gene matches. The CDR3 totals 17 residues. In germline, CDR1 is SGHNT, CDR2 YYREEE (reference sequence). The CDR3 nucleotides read TGTGCCAGCAGCAACCGGGACAGGATCTCTGGGGCCAACGTCCTGACTTTC. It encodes CASSNRDRISGANVLTF.

CDR3 sequence (DNA): TGCAGTGCGGGGACCCCGGGACAGGTGAACACCGGGGAGCTGTTTTTT. It codes for CSAGTPGQVNTGELFF. The chain recombines TRBV20-1 with TRBJ2-2, with 8 nucleotides matching TRBD1. Unmatched junction bases numbered 10, after V lost 6 bases and J lost 1 base. The germline gives CDR1 DFQATT, CDR2 SNEGSKA (reference sequence). The CDR3 spans 16 residues.

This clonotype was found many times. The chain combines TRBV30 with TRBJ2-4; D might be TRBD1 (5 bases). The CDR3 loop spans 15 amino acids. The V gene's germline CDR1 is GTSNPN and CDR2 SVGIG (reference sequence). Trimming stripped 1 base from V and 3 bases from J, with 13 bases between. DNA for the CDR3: TGTGCCTGGAGTGAAGGGGTGGTGGGCAAAAACATTCAGTACTTC. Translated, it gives CAWSEGVVGKNIQYF.

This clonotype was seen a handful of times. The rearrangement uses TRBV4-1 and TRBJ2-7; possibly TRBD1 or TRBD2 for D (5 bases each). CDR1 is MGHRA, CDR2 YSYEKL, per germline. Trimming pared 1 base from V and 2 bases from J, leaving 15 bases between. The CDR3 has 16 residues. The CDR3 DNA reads TGCGCCAGCAGCCAAGGGCCCCGGGACGGAACCTACGAGCAGTACTTC. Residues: CASSQGPRDGTYEQYF.

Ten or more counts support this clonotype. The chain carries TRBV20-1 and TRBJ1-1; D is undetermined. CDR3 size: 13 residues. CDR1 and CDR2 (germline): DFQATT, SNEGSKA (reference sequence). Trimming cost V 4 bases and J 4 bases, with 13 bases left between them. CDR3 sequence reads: CSATRTVSTEAFF. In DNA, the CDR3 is TGCAGTGCTACCCGGACGGTTAGCACTGAAGCTTTCTTT.

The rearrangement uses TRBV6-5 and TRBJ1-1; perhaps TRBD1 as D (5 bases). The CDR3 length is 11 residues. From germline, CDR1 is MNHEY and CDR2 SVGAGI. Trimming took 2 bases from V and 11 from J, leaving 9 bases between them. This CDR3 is CASSYGTDAFF. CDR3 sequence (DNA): TGTGCCAGCAGTTACGGGACGGACGCTTTCTTT.

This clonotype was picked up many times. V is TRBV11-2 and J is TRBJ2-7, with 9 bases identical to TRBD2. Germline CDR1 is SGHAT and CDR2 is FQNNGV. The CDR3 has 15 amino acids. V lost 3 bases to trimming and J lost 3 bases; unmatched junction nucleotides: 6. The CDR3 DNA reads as TGTGCCAGCAGCTTCTCGACTAGCGGCCACTACGAGCAGTACTTC. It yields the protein CASSFSTSGHYEQYF.

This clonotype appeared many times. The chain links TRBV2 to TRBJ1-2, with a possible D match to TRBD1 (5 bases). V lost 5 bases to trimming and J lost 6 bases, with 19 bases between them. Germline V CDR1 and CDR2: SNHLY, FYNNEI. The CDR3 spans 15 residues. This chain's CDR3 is CASSTQEGSRNGYTF. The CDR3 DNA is TGTGCCAGCAGTACACAGGAGGGCAGTAGGAATGGCTACACCTTC.

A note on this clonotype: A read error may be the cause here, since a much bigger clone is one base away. The CDR3 nucleotides are TGCAGTGCTAGCCCGGGGGGTAACTATGGCTACGCCTTC. Its translation is CSASPGGNYGYAF. V and J are TRBV20-1 and TRBJ1-2; TRBD1 is a possible D gene (5 bases). This CDR3 has 13 residues. In germline, CDR1 is DFQATT, CDR2 SNEGSKA (reference sequence).

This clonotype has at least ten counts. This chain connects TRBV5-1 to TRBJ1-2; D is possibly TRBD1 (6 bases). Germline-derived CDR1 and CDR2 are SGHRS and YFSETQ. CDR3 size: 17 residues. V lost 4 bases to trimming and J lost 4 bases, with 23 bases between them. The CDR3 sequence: CASSPGGRLVLGYGYTF. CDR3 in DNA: TGCGCCAGCAGCCCCGGGGGCCGATTAGTATTGGGCTATGGCTACACCTTC.

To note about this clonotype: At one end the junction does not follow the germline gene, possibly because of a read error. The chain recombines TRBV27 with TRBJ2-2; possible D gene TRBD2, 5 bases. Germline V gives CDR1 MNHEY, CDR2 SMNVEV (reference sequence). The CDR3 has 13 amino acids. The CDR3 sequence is CASGPWNTGKLFF. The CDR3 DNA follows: TGTGCCAGTGGCCCCTGGAACACCGGGAAGCTGTTTTTT.

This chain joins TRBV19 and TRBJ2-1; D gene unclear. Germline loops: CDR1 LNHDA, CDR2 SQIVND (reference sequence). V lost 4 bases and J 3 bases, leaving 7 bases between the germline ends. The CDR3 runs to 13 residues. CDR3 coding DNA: TGTGCCAGTAGTACTAGAAACTACAATGAGCAGTTCTTC. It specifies CASSTRNYNEQFF.

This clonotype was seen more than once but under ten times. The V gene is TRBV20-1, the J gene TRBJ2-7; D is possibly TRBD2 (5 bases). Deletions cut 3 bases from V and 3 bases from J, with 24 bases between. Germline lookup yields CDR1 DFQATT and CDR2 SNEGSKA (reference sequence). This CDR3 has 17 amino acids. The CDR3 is CSARAREGWLLNYEQYF. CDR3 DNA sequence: TGCAGTGCTAGGGCCCGAGAGGGTTGGCTCCTCAACTACGAGCAGTACTTC.

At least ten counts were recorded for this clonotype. CDR3 sequence reads: CASSLNSGGADTQYF. The DNA for the CDR3 is TGTGCCAGCAGCCTCAATAGCGGGGGGGCAGATACGCAGTATTTT. The chain recombines TRBV11-2 with TRBJ2-3; 11 bases line up with TRBD2. The CDR3 contains 15 residues. Germline-derived CDR1 and CDR2 are SGHAT and FQNNGV. V lost 5 bases, J lost 4 bases, and 5 bases stayed unmatched.

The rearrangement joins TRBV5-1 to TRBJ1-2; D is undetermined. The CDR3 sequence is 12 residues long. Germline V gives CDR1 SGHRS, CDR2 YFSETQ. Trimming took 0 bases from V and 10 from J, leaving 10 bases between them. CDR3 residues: CASSLGDTAYTF. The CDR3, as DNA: TGCGCCAGCAGCTTGGGTGACACTGCCTACACCTTC. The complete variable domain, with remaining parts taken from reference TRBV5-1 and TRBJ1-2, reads KAGVTQTPRYLIKTRGQQVTLSCSPISGHRSVSWYQQTPGQGLQFLFEYFSETQRNKGNFPGRFSGRQFSNSRSEMNVSTLELGDSALYLCASSLGDTAYTFGSGTRLTVV.

CDR3 coding DNA: TGCAGCTCCGGGACAGGGGGAGGAAAAGGCTACACCTTC. Protein: CSSGTGGGKGYTF. V usage is TRBV29-1 and J usage is TRBJ1-2; the match to TRBD1 covers 11 bases. J gave up 8 bases and V 8 bases, and 10 bases lay outside the gene matches. Germline loops: CDR1 SQVTM, CDR2 ANQGSEA. This CDR3 is 13 amino acids long.

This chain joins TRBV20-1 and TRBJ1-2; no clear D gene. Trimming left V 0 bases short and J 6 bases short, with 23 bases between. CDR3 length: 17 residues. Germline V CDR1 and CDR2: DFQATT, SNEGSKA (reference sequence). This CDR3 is CSARDRVGRWTANGYTF. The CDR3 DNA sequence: TGCAGTGCTAGAGATCGTGTAGGGAGATGGACCGCTAATGGCTACACCTTC.

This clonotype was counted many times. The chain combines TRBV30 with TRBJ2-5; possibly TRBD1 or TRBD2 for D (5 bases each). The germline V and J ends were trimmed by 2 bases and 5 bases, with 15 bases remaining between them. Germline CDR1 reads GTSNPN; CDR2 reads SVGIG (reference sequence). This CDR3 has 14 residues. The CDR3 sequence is CAWSTGDQRETQYF. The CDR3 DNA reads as TGTGCCTGGAGTACCGGGGACCAGCGGGAGACCCAGTACTTC.